This T cell receptor beta chain was profiled in a study of cytomegalovirus exposure and HLA in healthy donors. The germline V gene encodes CDR1 SGHNT and CDR2 YYREEE (reference sequence). V lost 6 bases and J 4 bases, leaving 17 bases between the germline ends. The CDR3 has 15 amino acids. 13 Jbeta primers and 60 Vbeta primers were used for the PCR. Profiled with immunoSEQ multiplex PCR; TCRdb holds only in-frame clones, not every one. This listing includes tens of thousands of clones. Study-wide results and caveats: The productive fraction for most TCR beta V segments was about 90% or about 30% in an earlier analysis. TCR beta V- and J-gene trimming, according to a later analysis, was linked to a missense DCLRE1C variant. Under in vitro conditions, a few CMV-associated chains were confirmed as specific for CMV antigens.

A word on this clone: No antigen is known for it.

Sequencing was done on a sample of PBMCs. This TCR was sampled from a man aged 35 to 55 in good health and CMV-seronegative. V usage is TRBV5-4 and J usage is TRBJ2-1; D not resolved. CDR3 nucleotides: TGTGCCAGCAACGTCGACAACCCGATGTACAATGAGCAGTTCTTC. Amino acids: CASNVDNPMYNEQFF.